A selection of T cell receptor beta chains follows, all from one sample in a study of CDR3 diversity in severe acne. MiXCR, run by TCRdb on the PCR reads, gives a single entry per CDR3 protein. The profile shows about 90,000 distinct CDR3 sequences, roughly half of them singletons. Sequenced sample: blood. The receptors derive from a male donor in good health, serving as a control. Both conserved end residues are part of each CDR3. The D gene is left open where the match is weak. Clone size is not always given. Where it is, it says once, few, many or a class for expanded clones.

clone size | J gene | V gene | D gene | CDR3 DNA | CDR3 protein
NA | TRBJ2-1 | TRBV19 | TRBD2 | TGTGCCAGTAGTCGGGAGGTGGGTGAGCAGTTCTTC | CASSREVGEQFF
once | TRBJ2-1 | TRBV19 | TRBD2 | TGTGCCAGTAGTATAGCTGCTAGCGGGATAAATGAGCAGTTCTTC | CASSIAASGINEQFF
few | TRBJ2-5 | TRBV20-1 | TRBD1 | TGCAGTGCTAGGCCCGGGACAGGGGGCGAAGAGACCCAGTACTTC | CSARPGTGGEETQYF
NA | TRBJ2-1 | TRBV4-1 | TRBD2 | TGCGCCAGCAGCCAACTGGGACTAGCGGGGGGGTCCGGTCTGTCGGTCGATGAGCAGTTCTTC | CASSQLGLAGGSGLSVDEQFF
NA | TRBJ1-3 | TRBV6-5 | NA | NA | CASHPLAGNYEQYFGPGTIYF
NA | TRBJ1-2 | TRBV20-1 | NA | TGCAGGGCGAGGGAGGACTATGGCTACACCTTC | CRAREDYGYTF
NA | TRBJ1-1 | TRBV19 | NA | TGTGCCAGCAGCAACAGGGCCGGGAACACTGAAGCTTTCTTT | CASSNRAGNTEAFF
many | TRBJ2-5 | TRBV6-2/TRBV6-3 | NA | TGTGCCAGCAGCCGGGACACGCAAGAGACCCAGTACTTC | CASSRDTQETQYF
NA | TRBJ2-5 | TRBV10-3 | TRBD1 | TGTGCCATCAGTGAGTCGAAGTGGACAGGGCTGGAGCAGCCCCAGTACTTC | CAISESKWTGLEQPQYF
many | TRBJ1-2 | TRBV19 | TRBD1 | TGTGCCAGTAGTACCCAAGGCCGGGACAGGGATGGCTACACCTTC | CASSTQGRDRDGYTF
many | TRBJ1-1 | TRBV10-3 | NA | TGTGCCATCAGTCCTCAGGGAGAAAAAGCTTTCTTT | CAISPQGEKAFF
few | TRBJ2-5 | TRBV29-1 | TRBD2 | TGCAGCGCCGCTACGGGGACTAGCGGTTCTCACGGGGAGACCCAGTACTTC | CSAATGTSGSHGETQYF
few | TRBJ2-3 | TRBV20-1 | NA | TGCAGTGCTACCCGATTGGACGGCAGCACAGATACGCAGTATTTT | CSATRLDGSTDTQYF
few | TRBJ2-3 | TRBV7-2 | NA | TGTGCCAGCAGCTTATGGGATACGCAGTATTTT | CASSLWDTQYF
NA | TRBJ2-1 | TRBV7-2 | TRBD1 | TGTGCCAGCAGTTCACTGGACAGGGGGCCGGGGTACAATGAGCAGTTCTTC | CASSSLDRGPGYNEQFF
few | TRBJ2-5 | TRBV12-3/TRBV12-4 | NA | TGTGCCAGCAGACGAAACAGGGCTCAAGAGACCCAGTACTTC | CASRRNRAQETQYF